Listed below are T cell receptor beta chains from one sample, sequenced in a study of Ad26.COV2.S vaccination and SARS-CoV-2 variants. The method was immunoSEQ multiplex PCR; TCRdb's version includes in-frame clones alone and lacks a portion of them. The data show 330,000 or so clones, 75% to 90% seen once. The sample was peripheral blood, taken in a trial of Ad26.COV2.S vaccine versus placebo. The receptor source for this set is a person between 18 and 59 years old who received the Ad26.COV2.S COVID-19 vaccine or a placebo. Each CDR3 is given with its conserved first and last residue. Each record gives: D gene, J gene, V gene, clone size, CDR3 protein, CDR3 DNA. The D gene is left open where the match is weak. The size field is filled for only some rows; it gives once, few, many or a size class.

D gene: .; J gene: TRBJ1-1; V gene: TRBV2; clone size: .; CDR3 protein: CARSRTARNTEAFF; CDR3 DNA: TGTGCCAGGTCGCGGACAGCTAGGAACACTGAAGCTTTCTTT
D gene: TRBD2; J gene: TRBJ2-4; V gene: TRBV12-5; clone size: .; CDR3 protein: CASGSGLAGLMENIQYF; CDR3 DNA: TGTGCTAGTGGTTCGGGACTAGCGGGGTTAATGGAGAACATTCAGTACTTC
D gene: .; J gene: TRBJ1-1; V gene: TRBV7-9; clone size: few; CDR3 protein: CASSSDPKFEAFF; CDR3 DNA: TGTGCCAGCAGCTCGGACCCCAAATTTGAAGCTTTCTTT
D gene: TRBD1; J gene: TRBJ1-2; V gene: TRBV4-1; clone size: .; CDR3 protein: CASSRKLDREYGYTF; CDR3 DNA: TGCGCCAGCAGCCGCAAACTGGACAGGGAATATGGCTACACCTTC
D gene: .; J gene: TRBJ2-1; V gene: TRBV5-6; clone size: .; CDR3 protein: CASSFRWNEQFF; CDR3 DNA: TGTGCCAGCAGCTTTCGGTGGAATGAGCAGTTCTTC
D gene: TRBD1; J gene: TRBJ1-3; V gene: TRBV7-8; clone size: .; CDR3 protein: CASSKDRVLSGNTIYF; CDR3 DNA: TGTGCCAGCAGCAAAGACAGGGTTCTCTCTGGAAACACCATATATTTT
D gene: TRBD1; J gene: TRBJ1-1; V gene: TRBV7-9; clone size: .; CDR3 protein: CASSPGGLGEAFF; CDR3 DNA: TGTGCCAGCAGCCCAGGGGGCTTGGGGGAAGCTTTCTTT
D gene: .; J gene: TRBJ2-5; V gene: TRBV27; clone size: .; CDR3 protein: CASSPRDPAETQYF; CDR3 DNA: TGTGCCAGCAGTCCACGGGACCCGGCCGAGACCCAGTACTTC
D gene: TRBD2; J gene: TRBJ2-1; V gene: TRBV2; clone size: .; CDR3 protein: CASSEAPSSGAASYNEQFF; CDR3 DNA: TGTGCCAGCAGTGAAGCCCCGTCTAGCGGGGCCGCCTCCTACAATGAGCAGTTCTTC
D gene: .; J gene: TRBJ2-3; V gene: TRBV11-2; clone size: .; CDR3 protein: CASSFWARGTDTQYF; CDR3 DNA: TGTGCCAGCAGCTTTTGGGCAAGAGGCACAGATACGCAGTATTTT
D gene: .; J gene: TRBJ1-5; V gene: TRBV6-5; clone size: .; CDR3 protein: CASTPAGSGNQPQHF; CDR3 DNA: TGTGCCAGCACCCCCGCAGGGAGTGGGAATCAGCCCCAGCATTTT
D gene: .; J gene: TRBJ2-1; V gene: TRBV7-2; clone size: .; CDR3 protein: CASSFSGGNPFF; CDR3 DNA: TGTGCCAGCAGCTTCTCTGGGGGCAATCCGTTCTTC
D gene: TRBD1; J gene: TRBJ1-6; V gene: TRBV25-1; clone size: .; CDR3 protein: CASSEGTAYSPLHF; CDR3 DNA: TGTGCCAGCAGTGAAGGGACAGCCTATTCACCCCTCCACTTT
D gene: TRBD1; J gene: TRBJ1-4; V gene: TRBV30; clone size: .; CDR3 protein: CAWSWTGFNEKLFF; CDR3 DNA: TGTGCCTGGAGTTGGACAGGCTTTAATGAAAAACTGTTTTTT
D gene: .; J gene: TRBJ2-3; V gene: TRBV19; clone size: .; CDR3 protein: CATQDRGYTATDTQYF; CDR3 DNA: TGTGCCACCCAGGACCGGGGTTACACCGCCACAGATACGCAGTATTTT
D gene: TRBD1; J gene: TRBJ1-4; V gene: TRBV3-1/TRBV3-2; clone size: .; CDR3 protein: CASSQLGGGLFF; CDR3 DNA: TGTGCCAGCAGCCAGCTAGGGGGCGGACTGTTTTTT
D gene: .; J gene: TRBJ1-6; V gene: TRBV9; clone size: .; CDR3 protein: CASSVDLGARNSPLHF; CDR3 DNA: TGTGCCAGCAGCGTAGACCTGGGGGCTAGGAATTCACCCCTCCACTTT
D gene: .; J gene: TRBJ2-1; V gene: TRBV7-3; clone size: .; CDR3 protein: CASSLSVGSSSYNEQFF; CDR3 DNA: TGTGCCAGCAGCTTAAGTGTCGGCTCGAGCTCCTACAATGAGCAGTTCTTC
D gene: .; J gene: TRBJ2-1; V gene: TRBV7-2; clone size: .; CDR3 protein: CASSSLWEQFF; CDR3 DNA: TGTGCCAGCAGCTCCTTGTGGGAGCAGTTCTTC
D gene: .; J gene: TRBJ1-5; V gene: TRBV21-1; clone size: .; CDR3 protein: CASSKWAPGFEPQHF; CDR3 DNA: TGTGCCAGCAGCAAATGGGCCCCGGGGTTCGAGCCCCAGCATTTT
D gene: TRBD2; J gene: TRBJ2-1; V gene: TRBV20-1; clone size: .; CDR3 protein: CSASSLGRGRAWFF; CDR3 DNA: TGCAGTGCTAGTTCTTTAGGGAGGGGACGAGCTTGGTTCTTC
D gene: .; J gene: TRBJ2-6; V gene: TRBV6-5; clone size: .; CDR3 protein: CASGPSSGANVLTF; CDR3 DNA: TGTGCCAGCGGCCCCAGCTCTGGGGCCAACGTCCTGACTTTC
D gene: TRBD2; J gene: TRBJ2-2; V gene: TRBV29-1; clone size: .; CDR3 protein: CSVVVPLAGANTGELFF; CDR3 DNA: TGCAGCGTTGTGGTGCCTCTAGCGGGGGCGAACACCGGGGAGCTGTTTTTT
D gene: .; J gene: TRBJ2-3; V gene: TRBV28; clone size: .; CDR3 protein: CASSLPKIRGLVGADTQYF; CDR3 DNA: TGTGCCAGCAGTTTACCAAAAATCAGGGGCCTGGTTGGAGCAGATACGCAGTATTTT
D gene: TRBD2; J gene: TRBJ2-1; V gene: TRBV9; clone size: .; CDR3 protein: CASSVSSGSTYNEQFF; CDR3 DNA: TGTGCCAGCAGCGTATCTAGCGGGAGCACCTACAATGAGCAGTTCTTC
D gene: .; J gene: TRBJ2-6; V gene: TRBV6-2/TRBV6-3; clone size: .; CDR3 protein: CASSSSISGANVLTF; CDR3 DNA: TGTGCCAGCAGTTCCTCAATCTCTGGGGCCAACGTCCTGACTTTC
D gene: TRBD1; J gene: TRBJ2-1; V gene: TRBV25-1; clone size: .; CDR3 protein: CASSPMGQANNEQFF; CDR3 DNA: TGTGCCAGCAGCCCGATGGGACAGGCAAACAATGAGCAGTTCTTC
D gene: .; J gene: TRBJ1-1; V gene: TRBV18; clone size: .; CDR3 protein: CASSPTTPGGTEAFF; CDR3 DNA: TGTGCCAGCTCGCCCACGACCCCTGGGGGTACTGAAGCTTTCTTT
D gene: .; J gene: TRBJ2-5; V gene: TRBV3-1/TRBV3-2; clone size: once; CDR3 protein: CASSPGLNPSQETQYF; CDR3 DNA: TGTGCCAGCAGTCCTGGCCTCAACCCCAGCCAAGAGACCCAGTACTTC
D gene: .; J gene: TRBJ1-2; V gene: TRBV12-5; clone size: .; CDR3 protein: CASGLVLRGRAFDGYTF; CDR3 DNA: TGTGCTAGTGGTTTGGTATTAAGAGGGAGGGCTTTCGATGGCTACACCTTC
D gene: TRBD2; J gene: TRBJ2-3; V gene: TRBV6-5; clone size: .; CDR3 protein: CASSYSAGGTQYF; CDR3 DNA: TGTGCCAGCAGTTACTCGGCGGGGGGTACGCAGTATTTT
D gene: .; J gene: TRBJ2-7; V gene: TRBV5-6; clone size: .; CDR3 protein: CASSPKGLTYEQYF; CDR3 DNA: TGTGCCAGCAGCCCCAAAGGGTTAACCTACGAGCAGTACTTC
D gene: .; J gene: TRBJ2-5; V gene: TRBV19; clone size: .; CDR3 protein: CASNMYGGQLQETQYF; CDR3 DNA: TGTGCCAGTAATATGTACGGCGGGCAGTTGCAAGAGACCCAGTACTTC
D gene: .; J gene: TRBJ1-1; V gene: TRBV18; clone size: .; CDR3 protein: CASSPGRLEAFF; CDR3 DNA: TGTGCCAGCTCACCTGGACGGCTGGAAGCTTTCTTT
D gene: .; J gene: TRBJ1-2; V gene: TRBV5-1; clone size: .; CDR3 protein: CASGPGTTTNYGYTF; CDR3 DNA: TGCGCCAGCGGTCCCGGGACCACTACAAACTATGGCTACACCTTC
D gene: .; J gene: TRBJ1-2; V gene: TRBV7-8; clone size: .; CDR3 protein: CASTPEEQNYGYTF; CDR3 DNA: TGTGCCAGCACTCCCGAAGAGCAGAACTATGGCTACACCTTC
D gene: .; J gene: TRBJ1-3; V gene: TRBV15; clone size: once; CDR3 protein: CATSAHGGAIWGNTIYF; CDR3 DNA: TGTGCCACCAGTGCGCATGGAGGGGCCATCTGGGGAAACACCATATATTTT
D gene: .; J gene: TRBJ1-3; V gene: TRBV6-5; clone size: .; CDR3 protein: CASRAASGNTIYF; CDR3 DNA: TGTGCCAGCCGCGCTGCATCTGGAAACACCATATATTTT
D gene: .; J gene: TRBJ1-2; V gene: TRBV25-1; clone size: .; CDR3 protein: CASSATGVYGYTF; CDR3 DNA: TGTGCCAGCAGTGCAACAGGAGTATATGGCTACACCTTC
D gene: TRBD1; J gene: TRBJ2-7; V gene: TRBV5-1; clone size: .; CDR3 protein: CASSPTGTERYEQYF; CDR3 DNA: TGCGCCAGCAGCCCCACCGGGACAGAACGATACGAGCAGTACTTC
D gene: .; J gene: TRBJ2-7; V gene: TRBV7-9; clone size: .; CDR3 protein: CASSFAGAHEQYF; CDR3 DNA: TGTGCCAGCAGCTTTGCCGGGGCCCACGAGCAGTACTTC
D gene: .; J gene: TRBJ1-2; V gene: TRBV7-6; clone size: once; CDR3 protein: CASSFDQGGRSGYTF; CDR3 DNA: TGTGCCAGCAGCTTTGACCAAGGAGGCAGATCTGGCTACACCTTC
D gene: .; J gene: TRBJ1-1; V gene: TRBV4-2; clone size: .; CDR3 protein: CASGGRDWTEAFF; CDR3 DNA: TGTGCCAGCGGGGGCCGGGACTGGACTGAAGCTTTCTTT
D gene: .; J gene: TRBJ2-6; V gene: TRBV7-6; clone size: once; CDR3 protein: CASSSQVSGANVLTF; CDR3 DNA: TGTGCCAGCAGCTCTCAGGTCTCTGGGGCCAACGTCCTGACTTTC
D gene: TRBD2; J gene: TRBJ2-2; V gene: TRBV4-1; clone size: .; CDR3 protein: CASSQGGGTGELFF; CDR3 DNA: TGCGCCAGCAGCCAAGGGGGGGGCACCGGGGAGCTGTTTTTT
D gene: .; J gene: TRBJ1-2; V gene: TRBV12-5; clone size: .; CDR3 protein: CASGLRDYGYTF; CDR3 DNA: TGTGCTAGTGGTTTGCGGGACTATGGCTACACCTTC
D gene: TRBD1; J gene: TRBJ1-3; V gene: TRBV6-8; clone size: once; CDR3 protein: CASSSRETGAGNTIYF; CDR3 DNA: TGTGCCAGCAGTTCTCGGGAGACAGGGGCTGGAAACACCATATATTTT
D gene: .; J gene: TRBJ2-1; V gene: TRBV11-3; clone size: .; CDR3 protein: CASSPRASSYNEQFF; CDR3 DNA: TGTGCCAGCAGCCCCCGGGCCAGCTCCTACAATGAGCAGTTCTTC
D gene: .; J gene: TRBJ2-1; V gene: TRBV19; clone size: .; CDR3 protein: CASTAGNNEQFF; CDR3 DNA: TGTGCCAGTACGGCAGGGAACAATGAGCAGTTCTTC
D gene: .; J gene: TRBJ1-4; V gene: TRBV19; clone size: .; CDR3 protein: CASSTVLSSTNEKLFF; CDR3 DNA: TGTGCCAGTAGTACGGTCCTTAGCTCAACTAATGAAAAACTGTTTTTT
D gene: .; J gene: TRBJ1-5; V gene: TRBV19; clone size: once; CDR3 protein: CASSIAATVPTSNQPQHF; CDR3 DNA: TGTGCCAGTAGTATTGCTGCGACCGTTCCTACTAGCAATCAGCCCCAGCATTTT
D gene: .; J gene: TRBJ1-1; V gene: TRBV5-6; clone size: .; CDR3 protein: CASSRTLNTEAFF; CDR3 DNA: TGTGCCAGCAGCCGGACGCTGAACACTGAAGCTTTCTTT
D gene: TRBD1; J gene: TRBJ1-5; V gene: TRBV6-2/TRBV6-3; clone size: .; CDR3 protein: CASSSLEHRGDQPQHF; CDR3 DNA: TGTGCCAGCAGTTCTCTTGAGCACAGGGGAGATCAGCCCCAGCATTTT
D gene: .; J gene: TRBJ1-1; V gene: TRBV7-6; clone size: .; CDR3 protein: CASSLIPGSEAFF; CDR3 DNA: TGTGCCAGCAGCTTAATTCCGGGGAGTGAAGCTTTCTTT
D gene: TRBD1; J gene: TRBJ1-2; V gene: TRBV19; clone size: .; CDR3 protein: CASSIRQGSSGYTF; CDR3 DNA: TGTGCCAGTAGTATAAGACAGGGGAGTAGTGGCTACACCTTC
D gene: .; J gene: TRBJ2-7; V gene: TRBV3-1/TRBV3-2; clone size: .; CDR3 protein: CASSQESTVGEQYF; CDR3 DNA: TGTGCCAGCAGCCAAGAATCGACCGTCGGGGAGCAGTACTTC
D gene: .; J gene: TRBJ2-7; V gene: TRBV19; clone size: .; CDR3 protein: CASSLDLYSYEQYF; CDR3 DNA: TGTGCCAGTAGTTTGGATCTGTACTCCTACGAGCAGTACTTC
D gene: TRBD2; J gene: TRBJ2-3; V gene: TRBV4-1; clone size: once; CDR3 protein: CASSQRLWRGTDTQYF; CDR3 DNA: TGCGCCAGCAGCCAAAGATTGTGGCGGGGGACAGATACGCAGTATTTT
D gene: TRBD2; J gene: TRBJ2-4; V gene: TRBV12-5; clone size: .; CDR3 protein: CASGLAPGLADYLAKNIQYF; CDR3 DNA: TGTGCTAGTGGTTTGGCTCCGGGACTAGCGGACTATTTAGCCAAAAACATTCAGTACTTC
D gene: TRBD1; J gene: TRBJ2-3; V gene: TRBV5-1; clone size: .; CDR3 protein: CASSSWDRTDTQYF; CDR3 DNA: TGCGCCAGCAGCTCATGGGACAGGACAGATACGCAGTATTTT